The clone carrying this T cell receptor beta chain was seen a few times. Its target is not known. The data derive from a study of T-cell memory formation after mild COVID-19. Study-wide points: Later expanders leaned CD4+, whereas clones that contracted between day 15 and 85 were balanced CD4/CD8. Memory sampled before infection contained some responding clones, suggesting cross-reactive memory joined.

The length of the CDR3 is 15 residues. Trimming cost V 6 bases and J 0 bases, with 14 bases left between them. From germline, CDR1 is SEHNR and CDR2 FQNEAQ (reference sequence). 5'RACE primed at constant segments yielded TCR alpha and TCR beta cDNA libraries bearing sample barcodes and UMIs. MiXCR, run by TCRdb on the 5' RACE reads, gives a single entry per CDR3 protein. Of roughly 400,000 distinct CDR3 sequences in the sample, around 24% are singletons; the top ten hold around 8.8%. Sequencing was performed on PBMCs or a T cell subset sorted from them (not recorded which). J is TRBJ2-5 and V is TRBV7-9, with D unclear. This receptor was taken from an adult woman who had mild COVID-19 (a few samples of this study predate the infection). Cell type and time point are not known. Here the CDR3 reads CASSRPKMYQETQYF. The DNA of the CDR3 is TGTGCCAGCAGTCGGCCGAAGATGTACCAAGAGACCCAGTACTTC.